A single sample is the source of the 29 T cell receptor beta chains below, sequenced in a study of control samples from healthy donors and cancer patients. Here immunoSEQ multiplex PCR was the method, and the copy in TCRdb shows in-frame clones only, minus some. Of roughly 120,000 clones listed, roughly 90% are singletons. The sequencing sample was made of blood. These TCRs come from a woman under 30 in good health.

This sequence joins TRBV9 and TRBJ1-5, with D perhaps TRBD1 (6 bases). The V end lost 0 bases, the J end lost 2 bases, and 9 bases lay between the germline ends. Per the germline V gene, CDR1 is SGDLS and CDR2 is YYNGEE. This CDR3 has 15 residues. CDR3 protein: CASSVDPGGNQPQHF. CDR3 DNA: TGTGCCAGCAGCGTAGACCCAGGGGGCAATCAGCCCCAGCATTTT.

This clone has a single count. This chain uses TRBV28 with TRBJ2-7; tentatively, D is TRBD2 (6 bases). This CDR3 comprises 14 residues. Germline CDR1 and CDR2: MDHEN and SYDVKM. V dropped 6 bases and J dropped 7 bases, with 19 bases sitting between them. The CDR3 DNA reads as TGTGCCAGCAGCACCGTGGACCGGGGGAGGGAGCAGTACTTC. Translation: CASSTVDRGREQYF.

The CDR3 nucleotides read TGTGCCACCAGTGACGGACAGGGTCTTAACGAAAAACTGTTTTTT. Amino acid sequence: CATSDGQGLNEKLFF. The rearrangement joins TRBV24-1 to TRBJ1-4, with 8 bases aligning to TRBD1. Germline assignment: CDR1 KGHDR and CDR2 SFDVKD. The length of the CDR3 is 15 residues. Trimming at V came to 4 bases and at J to 8 bases, leaving 8 bases not matched to a gene.

V and J are TRBV28 and TRBJ1-6; D remains unclear. Germline V lookup: CDR1 MDHEN, CDR2 SYDVKM. The CDR3 totals 11 residues. V was cut by 3 bases and J by 9 bases, with 3 bases left in between. As DNA, the CDR3 is TGTGCCAGCAGTTTCAGTTCACCCCTCCACTTT. Protein sequence: CASSFSSPLHF.

J is TRBJ1-1 and V is TRBV19, with D perhaps matching TRBD1 (6 bases). The germline V gene has CDR1 LNHDA and CDR2 SQIVND (reference sequence). The ends were cut back, 6 bases at V and 1 base at J, with 18 bases in the middle. There are 16 residues in the CDR3. This CDR3 reads CASRDNREVPNTEAFF. The CDR3 bases are TGTGCCAGTAGGGATAACAGGGAGGTACCGAACACTGAAGCTTTCTTT.

The chain joins TRBV3-1 (or the pseudogene TRBV3-2) to TRBJ2-5; 13 positions agree with TRBD2. The trim removed 3 bases at V and 4 bases at J, leaving 5 bases unmatched. The CDR3 has 16 amino acids. Germline V gene sequence: CDR1 LGHDT, CDR2 YNNKEL (reference sequence). CDR3 in amino acids: CASSQRTSGGRETQYF. The CDR3, as DNA: TGTGCCAGCAGCCAGAGGACTAGCGGGGGACGAGAGACCCAGTACTTC.

The chain recombines TRBV10-3 with TRBJ2-4, with D tentatively TRBD1 or TRBD2 (5 bases each). The CDR3 contains 16 residues. The germline V gene encodes CDR1 ENHRY and CDR2 SYGVKD. Deletions cut 0 bases from V and 0 bases from J, with 9 bases between. CDR3 nucleotide sequence: TGTGCCATCAGTGAGTCTGGGGGAGTAGCCAAAAACATTCAGTACTTC. It is translated as CAISESGGVAKNIQYF.

The J gene is TRBJ1-5, the V gene TRBV19; 10 nucleotides line up with TRBD1. Trimming cost V 10 bases and J 2 bases; bases outside gene matches: 5. CDR1 is LNHDA and CDR2 is SQIVND in the germline V gene (reference sequence). This CDR3 contains 14 residues. CDR3 residues: CATGDRGGNQPQHF. The CDR3 DNA is TGTGCCACCGGGGACAGGGGAGGCAATCAGCCCCAGCATTTT.

This clone was detected only a few times. This rearrangement joins TRBV27 to TRBJ2-3; weak D call: TRBD2 (5 bases). Trimming left V 5 bases short and J 1 base short, with 16 bases between. The CDR3 is 16 residues long. Germline V gene lookup returns CDR1 MNHEY and CDR2 SMNVEV (reference sequence). The CDR3 loop is CASSPLKRARTDTQYF. CDR3 nucleotide sequence: TGTGCCAGCAGTCCCCTTAAGAGGGCCCGCACAGATACGCAGTATTTT.

This chain connects TRBV5-5 to TRBJ2-2; TRBD2 is a possible D gene (6 bases). The CDR3 runs 17 residues. Germline V gives CDR1 SGHKS, CDR2 YYEKEE (reference sequence). The germline V and J ends were trimmed by 1 base and 4 bases, with 17 bases remaining between them. The chain's CDR3 is CASSLWPGEVGTGELFF. DNA of the CDR3: TGTGCCAGCAGCTTGTGGCCGGGGGAGGTAGGCACCGGGGAGCTGTTTTTT.

V usage is TRBV28 and J usage is TRBJ1-1; TRBD1 agrees at 9 bases. The CDR3 totals 13 residues. Unmatched junction bases numbered 2, after V lost 6 bases and J lost 3 bases. From germline, CDR1 is MDHEN and CDR2 SYDVKM. The chain's CDR3 is CASRTGGHTEAFF. The CDR3 region has the DNA TGTGCCAGCAGAACAGGGGGCCACACTGAAGCTTTCTTT.

The chain joins TRBV10-3 to TRBJ1-1; the D is unclear. V was trimmed by 2 bases and J by 7 bases, leaving 8 bases between them. The CDR3 spans 12 residues. CDR1 and CDR2 from the germline V gene are ENHRY and SYGVKD. The CDR3 spells CAISEIGIEAFF. CDR3 sequence (DNA): TGTGCCATCAGTGAGATCGGGATTGAAGCTTTCTTT.

The V and J genes are TRBV7-2 and TRBJ2-3; D may correspond to TRBD1 or TRBD2 (6 bases each). The ends were cut back, 0 bases at V and 2 bases at J, with 9 bases in the middle. The length of the CDR3 is 15 residues. From germline, CDR1 is SGHTA and CDR2 FQGNSA. The CDR3 DNA is TGTGCCAGCAGCTTAGCGGGGGGCTCCACAGATACGCAGTATTTT. Translating gives CASSLAGGSTDTQYF.

The J gene is TRBJ1-1, the V gene TRBV28; no definite D call. The CDR3 length is 15 residues. V was trimmed by 6 bases and J by 1 base, leaving 15 bases between them. Germline lookup yields CDR1 MDHEN and CDR2 SYDVKM. The CDR3 DNA is TGTGCCAGCAGCTCCCCCCGCTTCGGGAACACTGAAGCTTTCTTT. This encodes CASSSPRFGNTEAFF.

This clone is a singleton in its sample. CDR3 coding DNA: TGTGCCAGCCTCGGGACAACCTCCTACGAGCAGTACTTC. Protein sequence: CASLGTTSYEQYF. The rearrangement joins TRBV28 to TRBJ2-7; tentative D call: TRBD1 (6 bases). CDR3 length equals 13 residues. Germline assignment: CDR1 MDHEN and CDR2 SYDVKM. Trimming shortened V by 8 bases and J by 0 bases, and 11 bases separated the two germline ends.

The V and J genes are TRBV19 and TRBJ1-6; 8 bases fit TRBD1. The CDR3 is made up of 13 amino acids. The V segment lost 8 bases and the J segment 7 bases; nucleotides outside the gene matches: 4. Germline V gene sequence: CDR1 LNHDA, CDR2 SQIVND (reference sequence). Here the CDR3 DNA reads TGTGCCAGTGACAGGGGCAGAAATTCACCCCTCCACTTT. Translation gives CASDRGRNSPLHF.

The V gene is TRBV18, the J gene TRBJ1-4; D unresolved. This CDR3 has 14 amino acids. CDR1 is KGHSH and CDR2 is LQKENI in the germline V gene. Trimming removed 3 bases at V and 4 bases at J, with 9 bases between. CDR3 nucleotides: TGTGCCAGCTCACCGCCAGGCGGTAATGAAAAACTGTTTTTT. This gives the protein CASSPPGGNEKLFF.

The chain joins TRBV4-3 to TRBJ2-7; 8 bases are shared with TRBD2. The CDR3 has 15 amino acids. Germline lookup yields CDR1 LGHNA and CDR2 YSLEER. V lost 1 base and J lost 3; bases outside the gene matches: 5. The CDR3 DNA sequence: TGCGCCAGCAGCCAAGCCCTCCGGGGGGGCTACGAGCAGTACTTC. Residues: CASSQALRGGYEQYF.

The V gene is TRBV10-3, the J gene TRBJ1-2; 10 bases align to TRBD1. Germline V gene sequence: CDR1 ENHRY, CDR2 SYGVKD. V lost 5 bases to trimming and J lost 6 bases; unmatched junction nucleotides: 6. CDR3 length equals 14 residues. The CDR3 nucleotides are TGTGCCATCAGTCCGACAGGGGGCCGGGATGGCTACACCTTC. This sequence encodes CAISPTGGRDGYTF.

V and J are TRBV4-3 and TRBJ1-1; a possible D gene is TRBD1 (6 bases). The V gene's germline CDR1 is LGHNA and CDR2 YSLEER. This CDR3 is built from 16 residues. Trimming removed 1 base at V and 6 bases at J, with 18 bases between. The CDR3 is CASSQVSTLGGAEAFF. The CDR3 DNA reads TGCGCCAGCAGCCAAGTATCGACCTTAGGGGGGGCTGAAGCTTTCTTT.

The chain carries TRBV7-9 and TRBJ2-7; D not certain. The CDR3 loop spans 12 amino acids. Germline loops: CDR1 SEHNR, CDR2 FQNEAQ (reference sequence). The V end was cut by 1 base, the J end by 1 base, with 2 bases between. DNA of the CDR3: TGTGCCAGCAGCTTAGTTTCCTACGAGCAGTACTTC. It codes for CASSLVSYEQYF.

V gene TRBV4-2 combines with J gene TRBJ1-1; TRBD1 aligns across 11 bases. V lost 4 bases to trimming and J lost 1 base; unmatched junction nucleotides: 8. The germline V gene has CDR1 LGHNA and CDR2 YNFKEQ. The CDR3 runs 17 residues. The CDR3 protein is CASSRGQGAGENTEAFF. The CDR3 DNA is TGTGCCAGCAGCCGAGGACAGGGGGCGGGAGAGAACACTGAAGCTTTCTTT.

The rearrangement joins TRBV7-9 to TRBJ1-6; no definite D call. The V end lost 3 bases, the J end lost 7 bases, and 13 bases lay between the germline ends. The germline V gene encodes CDR1 SEHNR and CDR2 FQNEAQ (reference sequence). CDR3 size: 15 residues. The chain's CDR3 is CASSLGRLGNSPLHF. CDR3 bases: TGTGCCAGCAGCTTGGGGAGGCTTGGGAATTCACCCCTCCACTTT.

The chain combines TRBV19 with TRBJ1-4; 9 bases are shared with TRBD1. V gave up 2 bases and J gave up 3 bases; unmatched junction bases: 7. Germline lookup yields CDR1 LNHDA and CDR2 SQIVND (reference sequence). The CDR3 runs to 17 residues. As DNA, the CDR3 is TGTGCCAGTAGTATACGGGACAGGGTGTGGGCTAATGAAAAACTGTTTTTT. It is translated as CASSIRDRVWANEKLFF.

This rearrangement joins TRBV7-2 to TRBJ1-4; D not resolved. CDR3 length: 16 residues. CDR1 is SGHTA, CDR2 FQGNSA, per germline. V was trimmed by 2 bases and J by 0 bases, leaving 10 bases between them. The CDR3 is CASSLKGLSTNEKLFF. Written as DNA, the CDR3 is TGTGCCAGCAGCTTAAAAGGGCTTTCAACTAATGAAAAACTGTTTTTT.

The rearrangement links TRBV11-3 to TRBJ1-1, with 8 bases lining up with TRBD1. The V segment lost 4 bases and the J segment 1 base; nucleotides outside the gene matches: 2. The CDR3 covers 14 residues. CDR1 is SGHNT, CDR2 YENEEA, per germline. CDR3 coding DNA: TGTGCCAGCAGCTCCGGGACAGGGAACACTGAAGCTTTCTTT. This translates into CASSSGTGNTEAFF.

V is TRBV19 and J is TRBJ2-1, with a possible D match to TRBD1 (6 bases). CDR1 LNHDA and CDR2 SQIVND come from the germline V gene (reference sequence). This CDR3 contains 13 residues. With 1 base removed from V and 5 bases from J, the gap between germline ends came to 6 bases. The CDR3: CASSIGQDNEQFF. The CDR3 nucleotides read TGTGCCAGTAGTATAGGACAGGACAATGAGCAGTTCTTC.

V gene TRBV19 combines with J gene TRBJ2-3; tentative D call: TRBD2 (5 bases). Germline V lookup: CDR1 LNHDA, CDR2 SQIVND (reference sequence). The CDR3 runs 15 residues. Between the trimmed V and J ends, which lost 5 bases and 0 bases, there was a span of 12 bases. CDR3 protein: CASSAAVTSTDTQYF. The CDR3 region has the DNA TGTGCCAGTAGTGCAGCGGTCACTAGCACAGATACGCAGTATTTT.

The chain joins TRBV19 to TRBJ1-5, with a possible D match to TRBD1 (6 bases). The CDR3 totals 15 residues. Trimming took 3 bases from V and 6 from J, leaving 15 bases between them. The germline CDR1 and CDR2 sequences are LNHDA and SQIVND (reference sequence). CDR3 in DNA: TGTGCCAGTAGTATGGTTGGGGGGGCAAGTCAGCCCCAGCATTTT. Translating gives CASSMVGGASQPQHF.